This TCR beta chain was found in a study of monozygotic twins with inflammatory bowel disease. Broader study findings: Healthy co-twins had higher TCRbeta inverse Simpson diversity than their IBD twins.

Each UMI, carrying a 6-nucleotide sample barcode, came from template switching. TCRdb reprocessed the 5' RACE reads, with one entry per CDR3 protein and no DNA. Here the sample table reports around 230,000 distinct CDR3 sequences. The CDR3 contains 16 residues. In germline, CDR1 is SGHVS, CDR2 FNYEAQ. In regard to this clonotype: Its target is not known.

Blood samples measuring around 2.6 ml were taken per donor. The chain uses TRBV7-6 and TRBJ2-2; the D call from TCRdb, TRBD1, cannot be confirmed without DNA. The sequence came from a human donor with ulcerative colitis or Crohn's disease, or a healthy co-twin of an affected twin (not recorded which). Material: blood. CDR3 residues: CASSLEAGANTGELFF.